This T cell receptor beta chain appears in the sequencing data of a study of blood T cell repertoires in COVID-19. Looking at the study overall: The samples span acute and convalescent COVID-19 from the United States, Italy and Spain. In each case, the material was cDNA or gDNA derived from T cells, B-cell-depleted T cells, or PBMCs.

Per the study methods: Scientists estimated how many nucleated cells there were by amplifying reference gene primers. The table came from immunoSEQ multiplex PCR; TCRdb's copy has only in-frame clones and leaves some out. The DNA gave D and trimming, while V, J and clone size come from that table. The sample lists about 170,000 clones, over 70% occurring once. Germline lookup yields CDR1 SGHAT and CDR2 FQNNGV. The CDR3 loop spans 17 amino acids. Losses at the gene ends were 1 base for V and 2 bases for J; bases not matched to a gene: 5. This TCR derives from a woman in her 70s who had recovered from COVID-19. The specimen sequenced was peripheral blood. The chain uses TRBV11-2 and TRBJ2-1, with TRBD2 matching over 10 bases. The CDR3 nucleotides are TGTGCCAGCAGCTTAGTCGGTAGCGGGGGGCCCTACAATGAGCAGTTCTTC. Translating it yields CASSLVGSGGPYNEQFF.